This T cell receptor (beta chain) comes out of a study of shared clonotypes between healthy human individuals (dated by TCRdb to 2020 to 2022). About the investigation overall: The cohort included three men and a couple of women between 18 and 49 years of age. For each donor, CD4 naive and CD4 memory were each given three plates, CD8 naive was given two plates, and CD8 memory was given one plate. Blood TCR repertoires of five healthy adults were deeply sequenced to estimate repertoire size and the extent of clonotype sharing between individuals. To increase sequencing depth and limit assay-specific biases, TCR repertoire library preparation and sequencing were carried out by different laboratories using diverse techniques. Each donor's leukapheresis produced roughly between roughly 0.9 and 9 billion PBMCs. Overall results and qualifications from the work: Larger estimated clonotype richness was generally found for naive subsets than for memory subsets. Incomplete sequencing was indicated by rarefaction of sorted-subset datasets, despite the large sequencing depth. Across a few donors, approximately 4.9% of naive CD4, roughly 3.3% of naive CD8, 2% to 2.5% of memory CD4, and 0.4% of memory CD8 clonotypes were shared. Pairwise subsampling led to the expectation that sequencing depth would affect the degree of clonotype sharing among donors. Sampling was limited to blood, and TCR repertoires in tissue likely differ from TCR repertoires in blood. Clonotypes shared by all four sorted-subset donors showed higher generation probabilities than non-shared clonotypes. Because the study included a small number of donors, the genetic and exposure-history diversity represented was limited.

Using the deep immunoSEQ assay, multiplex PCR amplified TCR CDR3 regions from genomic DNA. Extracted genomic DNA from each cell subset was distributed evenly across all wells of several immunoSEQ 96-well plates, and each plate was treated as a replicate. For sorted subsets, around 200 ng genomic DNA, equal to 25,000 to 35,000 T cell genomes, was loaded into each replicate PCR. Purified libraries were quantified with a Qubit 3.0 fluorometer, sized on a Bioanalyzer 2100, and re-quantified with the KAPA Library Quantification kit. Each immunoSEQ 96-well plate was sequenced on its own single-read 150-cycle Illumina NextSeq 550 flow cell. The authors' analysis ran thus. Because only junctional sequences without quality scores were contained in the immunoSEQ output, filtering matching that applied to full-length reads could not be performed. To assign V/J genes and CDR3, sequences were annotated using PyIR, a Python wrapper for IgBLAST v1.9, with IMGT germline references. Any read was removed if the V/J assignment was weak (E-value above 1e-6), the CDR3 was missing, or the read contained stop codons, out-of-frame junctions, or ambiguous translated residues. V3J clonotypes were defined by identical inferred V gene, J gene, and CDR3 amino acid sequence. The percentage overlap between two repertoires was calculated by dividing the number of shared unique clonotypes by the size of the smaller repertoire. RTK rarefaction, the Chao1 estimator, and Recon v2.1 estimates of unobserved clonotypes were used to assess repertoire richness. OLGA was used to compute generation probabilities for all TCRbeta clonotypes that the gDNA method yielded from a few donors. What TCRdb holds here is the immuneACCESS table cut down to in-frame rearrangements. Part of the clones is not present; checked against another copy, under half of the missing clones reflect an unresolved V gene, and the others are unexplained. That table furnishes V, J and clone size, whereas the DNA furnished D and trimming. The table for this sample lists about 1.4 million clones; roughly 96% of them were counted only once. The ten largest clones capture over 1% of the sample.

Donors were healthy HIV-negative adults with no recently reported acute infections or vaccinations. Every donor was a Caucasian adult residing in Nashville, Tennessee, USA. CD4+ T cells were enriched by magnetic negative selection, after which naive cells were positively selected on CD45RA and the negative fraction was taken as the memory subset. After blood collection by leukapheresis, PBMCs were isolated using Ficoll-Histopaque density gradient centrifugation and then cryopreserved in the vapor phase of liquid nitrogen. Analytical flow cytometry was used to check the purity and quantity of every magnetically sorted T cell population. From each sorted fraction, genomic DNA was isolated and quantified by UV absorbance on a Nanodrop 2000c. On this clone itself: No antigen is known for it. No base quality values were provided; no much bigger clone lies one nucleotide off.

After removal of 2 bases from V and 1 base from J, the junction retains 9 bases not matched to a gene. Via the germline V gene, CDR1 is SGDLS and CDR2 YYNGEE. The CDR3, cysteine through phenylalanine, is 17 amino acids long. Only the CDR3 portion is preserved as DNA: 51 bases, with reading frame beginning at the first base. The sequenced material came from naive CD4+ T cells sorted from blood. Read against the paper, the sample's cell subset or site label means: CD45RA+ positively selected. Recombination linked TRBV9 to TRBJ2-3; TRBD2 fits 8 bases in the junction. The clonotype originates from a man aged 30 to 39 in good health. CDR3 reads: CASSVTPPGLGTDTQYF. Read as DNA, the sequence is TGTGCCAGCAGCGTCACACCACCGGGACTAGGCACAGATACGCAGTATTTT.